Sequencing of this T cell receptor (beta chain) was carried out in a study of T cell responses to AZD1222 COVID-19 vaccine. Regarding the study as a whole: It was only 6 or 7 AZD1222 recipients who were seropositive at baseline. Among the donors, most were white British and more were female, and clonal diversity was possibly underestimated. Dominant CD4 TCR responses targeted spike regions 160-218 and 743-854.

The junction had 2 bases not matched to a gene; V was cut back by 3 bases and J by 2 bases. Germline lookup yields CDR1 SEHNR and CDR2 FQNEAQ (reference sequence). The CDR3 runs 14 residues. In regard to this clone: The antigen remains unidentified.

Sequencing was performed with immunoSEQ multiplex PCR; in TCRdb, only in-frame clones are kept and a portion is missing. Of more than 85,000 clones in the sample, around 90% were seen once. The source is an adult in good health. This specimen was peripheral blood, taken on day 0 of AZD1222 vaccination. The chain has TRBV7-9 and TRBJ2-3; 7 nucleotides line up with TRBD1. CDR3 residues: CASSLTGSTDTQYF. The CDR3 DNA sequence: TGTGCCAGCAGCTTGACAGGGTCCACAGATACGCAGTATTTT.